The 15 T cell receptor beta chains listed next were all sequenced from one sample in a study of T cell clonality in common variable immunodeficiency. Produced via immunoSEQ multiplex PCR; TCRdb's table is partial and in-frame only. There are some 52,000 clones in the sample, none observed a single time. Sequenced sample: peripheral blood mononuclear cells. These TCRs come from a person aged 18 to 70 in good health.

Remarks on this clone: The DNA ends 3 residues before the CDR3 does, and the rest of the CDR3 is filled in from the germline J gene. V gene TRBV2 combines with J gene TRBJ1-2; possible D gene TRBD1, 6 bases. Germline V lookup: CDR1 SNHLY, CDR2 FYNNEI. Deletions cut 5 bases from V and 3 bases from J, with 13 bases between. The CDR3 length is 14 residues. The CDR3 loop reads CASSPAGEYYGYTF. The covered CDR3 bases are TGTGCCAGCAGTCCAGCAGGGGAGTACTATGGC.

This clone was recorded a few times. The observed sequence ends 3 residues before the CDR3 terminus, with the missing tail filled in from the germline J gene. This chain connects TRBV19 to TRBJ2-2; tentative D call: TRBD1 (6 bases). The CDR3 consists of 14 residues. Germline CDR1 and CDR2: LNHDA and SQIVND (reference sequence). The sequenced CDR3 bases are TGTGCCAGTAGTATGGGACAATATAATTCACCG. Translated, it gives CASSMGQYNSP. The whole CDR3 sequence reads CASSMGQYNSPLFF.

This clone was recorded many times. The sequence runs out 3 residues before the end of the CDR3; the remainder is reconstructed from the germline J gene. The rearrangement joins TRBV5-6 to TRBJ2-2; D is possibly TRBD2 (6 bases). Trimming took off 2 bases at V and 5 bases at J, with 7 bases between the two ends. The CDR3 covers 13 residues. Germline V gene lookup returns CDR1 SGHDT and CDR2 YYEEEE. The part of the CDR3 DNA that was read is TGTGCCAGCAGCTTAAGCGGGACCGGGGAG. Residues: CASSLSGTGE. The whole CDR3 is CASSLSGTGELFF.

This clone was observed many times. The CDR3 extends 3 residues past the end of the read, so its final part is completed from the germline J gene. The J gene is TRBJ1-6, the V gene TRBV30; no definite D call. The CDR3 has 15 residues. V was clipped by 2 bases and J by 7 bases, with 15 bases between them. Germline values: CDR1 GTSNPN, CDR2 SVGIG (reference sequence). The CDR3 protein is CAWSPTPDLNSPLHF. The sequenced part of the CDR3 DNA is TGTGCCTGGAGTCCAACCCCGGACTTAAATTCACCC.

This clone was observed at least ten times. The sequence runs out 3 residues before the end of the CDR3; the remainder is reconstructed from the germline J gene. The V call is TRBV2, the J call TRBJ2-1; D is perhaps TRBD1 (5 bases). The ends were cut back, 2 bases at V and 2 bases at J, with 10 bases in the middle. The CDR3 is 15 amino acids. Looked up from germline, CDR1 is SNHLY and CDR2 is FYNNEI. The covered CDR3 bases are TGTGCCAGCAGTGAATCAGGACAAGCCTACAATGAG. Translation gives CASSESGQAYNE. The entire CDR3 protein is CASSESGQAYNEQFF.

As to this clone: Coverage ceases 3 residues before the CDR3 finishes, and the germline J gene fills in the end. The gene calls are TRBV2 and TRBJ1-2; possible D gene TRBD1, 6 bases. V lost 4 bases and J lost 2, with 11 bases in between. Germline CDR1 reads SNHLY; CDR2 reads FYNNEI. The CDR3 sequence is 14 residues long. CDR3 amino acids: CASSVSQGNYGYTF. The CDR3 DNA, read in part, is TGTGCCAGCAGTGTCTCGCAGGGGAACTATGGC. Full variable domain (missing parts from reference TRBV2 and TRBJ1-2): EPEVTQTPSHQVTQMGQEVILRCVPISNHLYFYWYRQILGQKVEFLVSFYNNEISEKSEIFDDQFSVERPDGSNFTLKIRSTKLEDSAMYFCASSVSQGNYGYTFGSGTRLTVV.

At least ten counts were recorded for this clone. CDR3 in amino acids: CASSIRGLAGAGTDTQYF. Partial CDR3 DNA: TGTGCCAGTAGTATACGCGGACTAGCGGGAGCCGGCACAGATACG. The J gene is TRBJ2-3, the V gene TRBV19; 13 bases align to TRBD2. Coverage ceases 3 residues before the CDR3 finishes, and the germline J gene fills in the end. Germline CDR1 reads LNHDA; CDR2 reads SQIVND (reference sequence). The CDR3 runs to 18 residues. V shed 2 bases and J 1 base; nucleotides not matched to a gene: 6.

This clone was observed a few times. The junction shows a germline mismatch at one end, possibly a read error. Sequencing ends 3 residues short of the CDR3 end; the germline J gene provides the rest. This rearrangement joins TRBV7-7 to TRBJ2-5; possible D gene TRBD1, 5 bases. The CDR3 has 14 amino acids. Germline lookup yields CDR1 SSHAT and CDR2 FNYEAQ (reference sequence). The part of the CDR3 DNA that was read is TGTGCTAGCAGCTCAAGCAGGCGAACAGGGACC. This encodes CASSSSRRTGT. From start to end, the CDR3 is CASSSSRRTGTQYF.

This clone was counted ten times or more. The read gets to within 3 residues of the CDR3 end, and the germline J gene fills in the rest. This sequence joins TRBV20-1 and TRBJ2-2; D gene uncertain. Germline V lookup: CDR1 DFQATT, CDR2 SNEGSKA (reference sequence). This CDR3 is built from 11 residues. CDR3 bases read: TGCAGTGCTAGAGATCCCCCGTCG. Translated: CSARDPPS. The CDR3, in full, reads CSARDPPSLFF.

This clone has ten or more counts. The read ends 3 residues before the CDR3 terminus; that terminus is restored from the germline J gene. V is TRBV19 and J is TRBJ2-2, with 10 bases lining up with TRBD1. The CDR3 length is 17 residues. The V gene's germline CDR1 is LNHDA and CDR2 SQIVND (reference sequence). V shed 10 bases and J 0 bases; nucleotides not matched to a gene: 11. The chain's CDR3 is CATRDRGPFSNTGELFF. CDR3 DNA, as far as it was read: TGTGCCACCCGGGACAGGGGACCTTTCTCGAACACCGGGGAG. The variable domain in full, completed from reference TRBV19 and TRBJ2-2, reads DGGITQSPKYLFRKEGQNVTLSCEQNLNHDAMYWYRQDPGQGLRLIYYSQIVNDFQKGDIAEGYSVSREKKESFPLTVTSAQKNPTAFYLCATRDRGPFSNTGELFFGEGSRLTVL.

The sample holds many counts of this clone. The DNA ends 3 residues before the CDR3 does, and the rest of the CDR3 is filled in from the germline J gene. The chain carries TRBV7-9 and TRBJ2-7; 8 positions agree with TRBD2. After removal of 3 bases from V and 2 bases from J, the junction contained 3 bases not matched to a gene. The CDR3 contains 14 residues. Germline loops: CDR1 SEHNR, CDR2 FQNEAQ (reference sequence). The sequenced CDR3 bases are TGTGCCAGCAGCTTCCGCGGGAGGACCTACGAG. Its protein product is CASSFRGRTYE. The full CDR3 protein reads CASSFRGRTYEQYF.

In its sample, this clone was seen many times. The CDR3 extends 3 residues past the end of the read, so its final part is completed from the germline J gene. The chain is built from TRBV2 and TRBJ2-7; maybe TRBD1 (6 bases). Looked up from germline, CDR1 is SNHLY and CDR2 is FYNNEI. Trimming left V 5 bases short and J 3 bases short, with 23 bases between. This CDR3 is 17 amino acids long. The CDR3 bases that were read are TGTGCCAGCAGTATTACGGGACATGGGCGTGTTATCTACGAG. Translating it yields CASSITGHGRVIYE. The CDR3 in full is CASSITGHGRVIYEQYF.

This clone was counted many times. The CDR3 end falls 3 residues outside the read, so it is completed with the germline J gene. The chain employs TRBV7-9 and TRBJ2-3, with unresolved D. The CDR3 extends over 14 amino acids. V gave up 8 bases and J gave up 0 bases, with 12 bases separating them. Germline CDR1 SEHNR, CDR2 FQNEAQ (reference sequence). Partial CDR3 DNA: TGTGCCAGCCTTGAGTCTAGAAGCACAGATACG. This sequence encodes CASLESRSTDT. The whole CDR3 is CASLESRSTDTQYF.

This clone was found many times. The read finishes 3 residues shy of the CDR3 end, and the germline J gene is used to complete it. J is TRBJ1-2 and V is TRBV19, with 12 bases that match TRBD1. The germline CDR1 and CDR2 sequences are LNHDA and SQIVND (reference sequence). There are 17 residues in the CDR3. The CDR3 loop reads CASRQEGQGALYRGYTF. The sequenced CDR3 bases are TGTGCCAGTAGGCAAGAGGGACAGGGGGCCCTCTATCGAGGC.

The DNA read from the CDR3 is TGCGCCAGCAGCTTGATGGGGGACATTTACTCTGGGGCCAACGTC. Its protein is CASSLMGDIYSGANV. The entire CDR3 protein is CASSLMGDIYSGANVLTF. The chain is built from TRBV5-1 and TRBJ2-6; perhaps TRBD1 as D (6 bases). From the germline J gene comes the end of the CDR3, since the read stops 3 residues before it. The CDR3 extends over 18 amino acids. Germline assignment: CDR1 SGHRS and CDR2 YFSETQ. V was trimmed by 1 base and J by 0 bases, leaving 14 bases between them.